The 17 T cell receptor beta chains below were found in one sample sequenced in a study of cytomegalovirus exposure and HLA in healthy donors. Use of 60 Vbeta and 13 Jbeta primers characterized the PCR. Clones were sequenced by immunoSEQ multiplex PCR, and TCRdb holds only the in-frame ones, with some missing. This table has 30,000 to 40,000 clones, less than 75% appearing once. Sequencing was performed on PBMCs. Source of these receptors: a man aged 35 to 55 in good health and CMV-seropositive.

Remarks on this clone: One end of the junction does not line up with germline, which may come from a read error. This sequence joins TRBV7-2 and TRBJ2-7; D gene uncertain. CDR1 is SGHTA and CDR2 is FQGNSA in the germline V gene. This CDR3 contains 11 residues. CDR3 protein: CASSLSSEQYF. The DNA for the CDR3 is TGTGCCAGCAGCTTGTCCTCCGAGCAGTACTTC.

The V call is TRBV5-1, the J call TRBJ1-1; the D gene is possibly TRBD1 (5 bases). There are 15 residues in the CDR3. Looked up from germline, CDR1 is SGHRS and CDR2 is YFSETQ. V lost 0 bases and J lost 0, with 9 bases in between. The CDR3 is CASSLVGDLNTEAFF. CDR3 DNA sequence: TGCGCCAGCAGCTTGGTTGGGGACTTGAACACTGAAGCTTTCTTT.

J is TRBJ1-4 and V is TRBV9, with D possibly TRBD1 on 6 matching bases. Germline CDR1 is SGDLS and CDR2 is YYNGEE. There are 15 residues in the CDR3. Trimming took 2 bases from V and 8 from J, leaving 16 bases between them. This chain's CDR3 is CASSVSGVSYEKLFF. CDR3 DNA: TGTGCCAGCAGCGTCTCAGGGGTGTCTTACGAAAAACTGTTTTTT. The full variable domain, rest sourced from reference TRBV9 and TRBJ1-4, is DSGVTQTPKHLITATGQRVTLRCSPRSGDLSVYWYQQSLDQGLQFLIQYYNGEERAKGNILERFSAQQFPDLHSELNLSSLELGDSALYFCASSVSGVSYEKLFFGSGTQLSVL.

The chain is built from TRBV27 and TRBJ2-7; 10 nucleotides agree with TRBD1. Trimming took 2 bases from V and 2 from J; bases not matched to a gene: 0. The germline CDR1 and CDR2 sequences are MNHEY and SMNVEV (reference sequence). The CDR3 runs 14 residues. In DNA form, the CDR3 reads TGTGCCAGCAGTTTAGGACAGGGGGCCTACGAGCAGTACTTC. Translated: CASSLGQGAYEQYF.

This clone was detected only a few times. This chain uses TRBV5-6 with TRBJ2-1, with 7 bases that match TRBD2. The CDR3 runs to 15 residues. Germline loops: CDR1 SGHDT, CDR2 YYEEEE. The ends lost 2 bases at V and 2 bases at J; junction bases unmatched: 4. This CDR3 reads CASSFRDYPYNEQFF. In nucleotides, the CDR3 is TGTGCCAGCAGCTTCCGGGACTACCCCTACAATGAGCAGTTCTTC.

The CDR3 is CASSPLTSLTAKNIQYF. As DNA, the CDR3 is TGTGCCAGCAGTCCCCTTACTAGCTTAACGGCCAAAAACATTCAGTACTTC. The gene calls are TRBV2 and TRBJ2-4, with a tentative D call TRBD2 (6 bases). The germline V and J ends were trimmed by 5 bases and 1 base, with 18 bases remaining between them. The CDR3 loop spans 17 amino acids. Germline V CDR1 and CDR2: SNHLY, FYNNEI. The whole variable domain, remainder taken from reference TRBV2 and TRBJ2-4, is EPEVTQTPSHQVTQMGQEVILRCVPISNHLYFYWYRQILGQKVEFLVSFYNNEISEKSEIFDDQFSVERPDGSNFTLKIRSTKLEDSAMYFCASSPLTSLTAKNIQYFGAGTRLSVL.

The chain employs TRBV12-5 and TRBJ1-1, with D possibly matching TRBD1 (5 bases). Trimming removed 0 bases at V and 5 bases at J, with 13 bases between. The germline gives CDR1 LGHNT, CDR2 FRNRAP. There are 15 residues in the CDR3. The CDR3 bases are TGTGCTAGTGGTTTGGTACTGGGTCGGGGGACTGAAGCTTTCTTT. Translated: CASGLVLGRGTEAFF.

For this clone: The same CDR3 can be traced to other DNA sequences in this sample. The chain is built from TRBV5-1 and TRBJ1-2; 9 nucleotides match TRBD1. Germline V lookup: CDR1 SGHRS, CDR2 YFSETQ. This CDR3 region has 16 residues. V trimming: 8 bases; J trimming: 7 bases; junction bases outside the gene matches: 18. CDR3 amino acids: CASRLGTGTSPAGYTF. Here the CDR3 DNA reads TGCGCCAGTCGACTGGGGACAGGGACCTCCCCTGCTGGCTACACCTTC.

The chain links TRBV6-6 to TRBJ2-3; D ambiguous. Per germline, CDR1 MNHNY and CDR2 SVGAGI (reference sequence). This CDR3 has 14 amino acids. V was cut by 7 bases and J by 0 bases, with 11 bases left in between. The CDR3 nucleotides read TGTGCCAGCATAACGACTCCTAGCACAGATACGCAGTATTTT. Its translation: CASITTPSTDTQYF.

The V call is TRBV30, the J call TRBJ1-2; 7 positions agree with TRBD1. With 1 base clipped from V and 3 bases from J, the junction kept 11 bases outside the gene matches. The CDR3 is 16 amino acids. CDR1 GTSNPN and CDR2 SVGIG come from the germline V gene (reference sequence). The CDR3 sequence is CAWSEGDSGSDYGYTF. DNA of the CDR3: TGTGCCTGGAGTGAAGGGGACAGCGGGAGTGACTATGGCTACACCTTC.

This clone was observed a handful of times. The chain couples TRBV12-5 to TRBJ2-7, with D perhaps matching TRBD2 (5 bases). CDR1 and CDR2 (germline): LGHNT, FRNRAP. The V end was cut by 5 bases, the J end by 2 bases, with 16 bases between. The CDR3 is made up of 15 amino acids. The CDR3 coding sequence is TGTGCTAGTGGTAACTCGGGGAGTGTCGCCTACGAGCAGTACTTC. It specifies CASGNSGSVAYEQYF.

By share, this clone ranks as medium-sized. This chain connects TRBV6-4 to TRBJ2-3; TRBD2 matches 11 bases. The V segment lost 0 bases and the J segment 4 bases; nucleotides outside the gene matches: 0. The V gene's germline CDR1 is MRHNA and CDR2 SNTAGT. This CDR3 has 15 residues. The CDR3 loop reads CASSDSSGGADTQYF. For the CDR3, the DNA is TGTGCCAGCAGTGACTCTAGCGGGGGGGCAGATACGCAGTATTTT.

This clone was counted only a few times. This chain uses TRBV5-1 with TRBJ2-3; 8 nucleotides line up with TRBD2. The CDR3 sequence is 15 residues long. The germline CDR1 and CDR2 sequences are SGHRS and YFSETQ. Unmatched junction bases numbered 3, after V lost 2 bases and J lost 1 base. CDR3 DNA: TGCGCCAGCAGCTTCGGAGCGGGGGGCACAGATACGCAGTATTTT. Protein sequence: CASSFGAGGTDTQYF.

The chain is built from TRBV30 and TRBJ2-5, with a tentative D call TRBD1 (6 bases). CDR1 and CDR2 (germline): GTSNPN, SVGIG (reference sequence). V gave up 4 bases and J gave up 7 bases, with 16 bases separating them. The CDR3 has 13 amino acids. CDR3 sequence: CAWTPVGQTTQYF. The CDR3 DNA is TGTGCCTGGACTCCCGTGGGACAAACGACCCAGTACTTC.

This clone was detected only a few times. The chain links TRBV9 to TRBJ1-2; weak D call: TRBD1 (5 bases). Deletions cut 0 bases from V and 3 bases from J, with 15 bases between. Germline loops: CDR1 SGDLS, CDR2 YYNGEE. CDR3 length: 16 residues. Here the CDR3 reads CASSVEGRRGDYGYTF. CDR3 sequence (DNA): TGTGCCAGCAGCGTAGAAGGTCGCCGGGGGGACTATGGCTACACCTTC.

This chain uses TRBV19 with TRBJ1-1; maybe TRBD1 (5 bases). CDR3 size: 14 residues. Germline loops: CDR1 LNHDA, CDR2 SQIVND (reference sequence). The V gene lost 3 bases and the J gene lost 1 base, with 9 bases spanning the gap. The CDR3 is CASSIQGGNTEAFF. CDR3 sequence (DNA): TGTGCCAGTAGTATTCAGGGAGGGAACACTGAAGCTTTCTTT.

This CDR3 reads CASSQGSGARNQPQHF. The DNA of the CDR3 is TGCGCCAGCAGCCAAGGTAGTGGGGCGCGCAATCAGCCCCAGCATTTT. The V gene is TRBV4-1, the J gene TRBJ1-5; TRBD1 is a possible D gene (5 bases). The germline CDR1 and CDR2 sequences are MGHRA and YSYEKL. V lost 1 base to trimming and J lost 2 bases, with 12 bases between them. CDR3 length equals 16 residues.